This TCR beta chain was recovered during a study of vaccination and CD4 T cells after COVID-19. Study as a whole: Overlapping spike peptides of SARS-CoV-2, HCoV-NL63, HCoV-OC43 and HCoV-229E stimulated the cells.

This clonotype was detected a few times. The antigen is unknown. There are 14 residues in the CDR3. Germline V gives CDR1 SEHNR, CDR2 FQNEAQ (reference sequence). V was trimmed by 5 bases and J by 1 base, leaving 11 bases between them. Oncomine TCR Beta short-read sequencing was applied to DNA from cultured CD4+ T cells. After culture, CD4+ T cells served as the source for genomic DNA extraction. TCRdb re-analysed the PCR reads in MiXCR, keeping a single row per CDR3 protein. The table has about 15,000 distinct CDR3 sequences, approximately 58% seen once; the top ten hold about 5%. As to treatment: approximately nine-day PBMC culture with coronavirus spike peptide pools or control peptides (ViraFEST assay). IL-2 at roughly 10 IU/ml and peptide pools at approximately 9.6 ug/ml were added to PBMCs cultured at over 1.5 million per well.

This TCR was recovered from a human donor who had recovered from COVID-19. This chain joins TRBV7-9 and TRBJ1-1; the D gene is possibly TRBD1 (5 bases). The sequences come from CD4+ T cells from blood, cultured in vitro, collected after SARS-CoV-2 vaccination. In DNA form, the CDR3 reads TGTGCCAGCAGCGGGAATAGGGGGAACACTGAAGCTTTCTTT. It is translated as CASSGNRGNTEAFF.